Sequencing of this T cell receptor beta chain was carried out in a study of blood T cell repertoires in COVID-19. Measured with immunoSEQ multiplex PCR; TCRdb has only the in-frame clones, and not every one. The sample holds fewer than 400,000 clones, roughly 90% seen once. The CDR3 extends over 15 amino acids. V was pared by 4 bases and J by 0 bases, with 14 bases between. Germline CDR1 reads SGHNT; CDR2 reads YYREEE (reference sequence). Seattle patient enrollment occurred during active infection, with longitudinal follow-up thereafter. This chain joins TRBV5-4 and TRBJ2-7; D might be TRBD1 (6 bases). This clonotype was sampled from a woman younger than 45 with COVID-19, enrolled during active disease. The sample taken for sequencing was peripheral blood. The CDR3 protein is CASSQGQESSYEQYF. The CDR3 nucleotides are TGTGCCAGCAGCCAGGGGCAGGAGAGCTCCTACGAGCAGTACTTC. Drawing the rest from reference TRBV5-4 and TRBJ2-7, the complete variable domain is ETGVTQSPTHLIKTRGQQVTLRCSSQSGHNTVSWYQQALGQGPQFIFQYYREEENGRGNFPPRFSGLQFPNYSSELNVNALELDDSALYLCASSQGQESSYEQYFGPGTRLTVT.